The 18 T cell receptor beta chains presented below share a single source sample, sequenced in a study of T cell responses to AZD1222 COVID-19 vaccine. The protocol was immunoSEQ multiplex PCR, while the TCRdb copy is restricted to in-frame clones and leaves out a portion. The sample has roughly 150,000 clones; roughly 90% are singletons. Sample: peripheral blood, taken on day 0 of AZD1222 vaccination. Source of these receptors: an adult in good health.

The CDR3 loop reads CASSHSDRAHKETQYF. The CDR3, as DNA: TGTGCCAGCAGCCACAGCGACCGGGCGCATAAAGAGACCCAGTACTTC. The J gene is TRBJ2-5, the V gene TRBV3-1 (or the pseudogene TRBV3-2); unclear D gene. Per the germline V gene, CDR1 is LGHDT and CDR2 is YNNKEL (reference sequence). CDR3 length: 16 residues. Trimming stripped 3 bases from V and 3 bases from J, with 17 bases between.

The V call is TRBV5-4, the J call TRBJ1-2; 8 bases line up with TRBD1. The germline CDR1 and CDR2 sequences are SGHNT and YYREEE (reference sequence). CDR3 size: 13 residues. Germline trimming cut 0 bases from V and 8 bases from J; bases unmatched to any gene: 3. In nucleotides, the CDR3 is TGTGCCAGCAGCTTGGCAGGGGGCGACGGCTACACCTTC. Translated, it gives CASSLAGGDGYTF.

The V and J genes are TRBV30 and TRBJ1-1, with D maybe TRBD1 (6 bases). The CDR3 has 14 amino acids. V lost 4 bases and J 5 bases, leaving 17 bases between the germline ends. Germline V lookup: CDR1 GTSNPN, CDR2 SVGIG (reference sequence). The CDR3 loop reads CAWNTGLTGTEAFF. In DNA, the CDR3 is TGTGCCTGGAACACAGGGCTAACGGGTACTGAAGCTTTCTTT.

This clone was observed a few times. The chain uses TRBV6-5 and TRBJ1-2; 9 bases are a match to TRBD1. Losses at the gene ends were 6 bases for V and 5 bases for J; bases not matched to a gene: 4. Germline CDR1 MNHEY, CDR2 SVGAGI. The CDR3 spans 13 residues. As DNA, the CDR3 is TGTGCCAGCAGAACCGGGACAGGGTATGGCTACACCTTC. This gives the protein CASRTGTGYGYTF.

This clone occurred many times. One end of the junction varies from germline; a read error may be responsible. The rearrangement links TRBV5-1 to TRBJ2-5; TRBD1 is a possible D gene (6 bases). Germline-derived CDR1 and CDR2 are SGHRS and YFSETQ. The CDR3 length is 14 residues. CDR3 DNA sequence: TGCGCCAGCAGCACAGGACAGTCCCAAGGGACCCAGTACTTC. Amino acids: CASSTGQSQGTQYF. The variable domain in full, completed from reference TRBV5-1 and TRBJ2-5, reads KAGVTQTPRYLIKTRGQQVTLSCSPISGHRSVSWYQQTPGQGLQFLFEYFSETQRNKGNFPGRFSGRQFSNSRSEMNVSTLELGDSALYLCASSTGQSQGTQYFGPGTRLLVL.

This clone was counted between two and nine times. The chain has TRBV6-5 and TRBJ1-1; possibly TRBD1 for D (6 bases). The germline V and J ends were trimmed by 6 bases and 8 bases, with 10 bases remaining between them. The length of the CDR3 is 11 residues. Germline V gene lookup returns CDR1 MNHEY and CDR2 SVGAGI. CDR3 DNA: TGTGCCAGCAGGCGAGGGGGAGAAGCTTTCTTT. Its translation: CASRRGGEAFF.

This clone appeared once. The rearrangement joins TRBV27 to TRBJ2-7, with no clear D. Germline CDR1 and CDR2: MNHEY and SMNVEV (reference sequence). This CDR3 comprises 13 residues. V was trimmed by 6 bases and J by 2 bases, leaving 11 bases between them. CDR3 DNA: TGTGCCAGCAGCCCCGGGCCCGCCTACGAGCAGTACTTC. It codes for CASSPGPAYEQYF.

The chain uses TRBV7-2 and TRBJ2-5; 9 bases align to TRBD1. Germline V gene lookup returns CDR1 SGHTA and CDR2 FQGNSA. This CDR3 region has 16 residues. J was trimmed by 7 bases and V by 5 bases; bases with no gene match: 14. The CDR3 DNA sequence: TGTGCCAGCAGCACCGGGACAGGGTCAGTCTGGGGGACCCAGTACTTC. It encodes CASSTGTGSVWGTQYF.

The CDR3 nucleotides read TGTGCTAGTGGTTTGGTACTAAGCGGGGGTTACACCGGGGAGCTGTTTTTT. Translated: CASGLVLSGGYTGELFF. The chain combines TRBV12-5 with TRBJ2-2; 8 bases agree with TRBD2. V gave up 0 bases and J gave up 3 bases; unmatched junction bases: 6. CDR3 length equals 17 residues. Germline loops: CDR1 LGHNT, CDR2 FRNRAP.

This chain's CDR3 is CASRQDGSYEQYF. DNA of the CDR3: TGTGCCAGCAGACAGGACGGTTCCTACGAGCAGTACTTC. The chain carries TRBV12-3 or TRBV12-4 and TRBJ2-7, with D possibly matching TRBD1 (5 bases). This CDR3 has 13 amino acids. V lost 6 bases and J 1 base, leaving 10 bases between the germline ends.

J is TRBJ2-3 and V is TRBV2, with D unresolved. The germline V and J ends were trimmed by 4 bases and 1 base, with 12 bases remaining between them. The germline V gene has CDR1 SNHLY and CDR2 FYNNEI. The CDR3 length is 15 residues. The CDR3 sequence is CASSVDTSRTDTQYF. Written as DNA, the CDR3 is TGTGCCAGCAGTGTAGACACCTCCCGCACAGATACGCAGTATTTT.

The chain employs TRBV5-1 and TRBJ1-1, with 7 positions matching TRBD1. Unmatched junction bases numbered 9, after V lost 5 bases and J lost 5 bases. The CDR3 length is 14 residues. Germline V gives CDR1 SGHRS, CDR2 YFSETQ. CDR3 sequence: CASSKSDRATEAFF. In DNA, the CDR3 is TGCGCCAGCAGTAAATCCGACAGGGCTACTGAAGCTTTCTTT.

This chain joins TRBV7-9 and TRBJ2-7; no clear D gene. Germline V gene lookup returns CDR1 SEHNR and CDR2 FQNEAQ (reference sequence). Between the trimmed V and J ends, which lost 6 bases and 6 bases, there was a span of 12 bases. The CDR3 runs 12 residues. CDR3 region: CASSSDRIEQYF. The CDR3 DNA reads TGTGCCAGCAGTTCCGACCGCATCGAGCAGTACTTC.

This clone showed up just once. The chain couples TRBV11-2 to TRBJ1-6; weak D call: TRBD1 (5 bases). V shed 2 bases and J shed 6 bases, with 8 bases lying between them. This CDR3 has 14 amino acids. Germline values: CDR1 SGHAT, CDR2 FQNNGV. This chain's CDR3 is CASSLPGSNSPLHF. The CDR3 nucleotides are TGTGCCAGCAGCTTACCAGGGAGTAATTCACCCCTCCACTTT.

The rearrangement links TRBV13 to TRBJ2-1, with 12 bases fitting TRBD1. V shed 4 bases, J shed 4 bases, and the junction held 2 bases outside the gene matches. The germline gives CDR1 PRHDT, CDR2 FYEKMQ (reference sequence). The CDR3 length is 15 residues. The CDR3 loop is CASSSGQGAYNEQFF. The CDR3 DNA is TGTGCCAGCAGCTCGGGACAGGGGGCATACAATGAGCAGTTCTTC.

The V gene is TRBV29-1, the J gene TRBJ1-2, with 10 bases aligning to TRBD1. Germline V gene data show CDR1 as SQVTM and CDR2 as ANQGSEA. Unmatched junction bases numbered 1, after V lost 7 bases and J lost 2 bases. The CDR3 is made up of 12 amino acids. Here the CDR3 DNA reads TGCAGCGGGACAGGGGGAAACTATGGCTACACCTTC. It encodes CSGTGGNYGYTF.

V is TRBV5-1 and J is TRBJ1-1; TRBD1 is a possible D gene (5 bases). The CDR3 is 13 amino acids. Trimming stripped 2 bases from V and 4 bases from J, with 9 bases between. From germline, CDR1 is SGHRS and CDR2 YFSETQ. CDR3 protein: CASSLSGFTEAFF. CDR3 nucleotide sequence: TGCGCCAGCAGCTTATCAGGGTTCACTGAAGCTTTCTTT.

The chain's CDR3 is CASKDRQGPYEQYF. The CDR3 DNA reads as TGCGCCAGCAAAGATAGACAGGGCCCCTACGAGCAGTACTTC. The V gene is TRBV5-1, the J gene TRBJ2-7; 7 nucleotides match TRBD1. The CDR3 is 14 residues long. Germline V gene sequence: CDR1 SGHRS, CDR2 YFSETQ. The J segment lost 2 bases and the V segment lost 6 bases, leaving 8 bases of the junction unmatched.